This is a list of T cell receptor beta chains from one sample in a study of blood T cell repertoires in COVID-19. Measured with immunoSEQ multiplex PCR; TCRdb has only the in-frame clones, and not every one. The table lists roughly 120,000 clones, approximately 90% of them singletons. Sequencing used peripheral blood. Source of these receptors: a man between 45 and 60 years old with COVID-19, enrolled during active disease. Each CDR3 is given without its conserved first and last residue. The size field is filled for only some rows; it gives once, few, many or a size class.

j_call: TRBJ2-2
v_call: TRBV13
clone_size: .
cdr3_aa: ASSPRLELTGELF

j_call: TRBJ1-5
v_call: TRBV6-5
clone_size: .
cdr3_aa: ASRTYSNQPQH

j_call: TRBJ2-2
v_call: TRBV3-1/TRBV3-2
clone_size: .
cdr3_aa: ASSQDQAGAASGELF

j_call: TRBJ1-2
v_call: TRBV6-2/TRBV6-3
clone_size: .
cdr3_aa: ASSFPDPNYGYT

j_call: TRBJ2-5
v_call: TRBV5-1
clone_size: .
cdr3_aa: ASSRDSTQETQY

j_call: TRBJ2-1
v_call: TRBV15
clone_size: once
cdr3_aa: ATSRDLDSTSSYNEQF

j_call: TRBJ2-5
v_call: TRBV6-6
clone_size: .
cdr3_aa: ASKGVEETQY

j_call: TRBJ1-1
v_call: TRBV6-1
clone_size: .
cdr3_aa: ASSDAAGLNTEAF

j_call: TRBJ1-6
v_call: TRBV28
clone_size: .
cdr3_aa: ASSWARAGNSPLH

j_call: TRBJ2-2
v_call: TRBV7-7
clone_size: .
cdr3_aa: ASSPGGGRDTGELF

j_call: TRBJ2-1
v_call: TRBV6-1
clone_size: .
cdr3_aa: ASSERGLAGTNEQF

j_call: TRBJ2-3
v_call: TRBV4-1
clone_size: .
cdr3_aa: ASSQPGISTDTQY

j_call: TRBJ2-1
v_call: TRBV27
clone_size: .
cdr3_aa: ASNALASGKSYNEQF

j_call: TRBJ2-2
v_call: TRBV28
clone_size: .
cdr3_aa: ASRTGMITGELF

j_call: TRBJ2-5
v_call: TRBV7-2
clone_size: .
cdr3_aa: ASSTGRGQETQY

j_call: TRBJ2-2
v_call: TRBV10-2
clone_size: .
cdr3_aa: ASSDWGRANTGELF

j_call: TRBJ2-1
v_call: TRBV5-4
clone_size: .
cdr3_aa: ASSLATGGWDEQF

j_call: TRBJ2-7
v_call: TRBV6-5
clone_size: once
cdr3_aa: ASSSGQSYEQY

j_call: TRBJ2-2
v_call: TRBV6-5
clone_size: .
cdr3_aa: ASSPLSPGELF

j_call: TRBJ2-1
v_call: TRBV7-3
clone_size: .
cdr3_aa: ASSPSGLATLNEQF

j_call: TRBJ1-6
v_call: TRBV19
clone_size: .
cdr3_aa: ASRMTGRWNSPLH

j_call: TRBJ2-7
v_call: TRBV2
clone_size: .
cdr3_aa: ASAGPKYEQY

j_call: TRBJ2-1
v_call: TRBV13
clone_size: .
cdr3_aa: ASSGGTSGPYNEQF

j_call: TRBJ2-1
v_call: TRBV7-9
clone_size: .
cdr3_aa: ASSLLASNLKF

j_call: TRBJ2-2
v_call: TRBV24-1
clone_size: .
cdr3_aa: ATSDFGRANTGELF

j_call: TRBJ1-3
v_call: TRBV10-3
clone_size: .
cdr3_aa: AIRAGQSEGNTIY

j_call: TRBJ2-2
v_call: TRBV13
clone_size: .
cdr3_aa: ASYRANTGELF

j_call: TRBJ2-3
v_call: TRBV7-9
clone_size: .
cdr3_aa: ASSDRGLGTDTQY

j_call: TRBJ1-2
v_call: TRBV25-1
clone_size: .
cdr3_aa: ASLGQNYGYT

j_call: TRBJ2-7
v_call: TRBV30
clone_size: .
cdr3_aa: AWTGQGTGEQY

j_call: TRBJ2-5
v_call: TRBV4-3
clone_size: .
cdr3_aa: ASSQDTRGGETQY

j_call: TRBJ2-1
v_call: TRBV18
clone_size: .
cdr3_aa: ASSQFSGRENEQF

j_call: TRBJ2-1
v_call: TRBV27
clone_size: .
cdr3_aa: ASSLYRSGAHNEQF

j_call: TRBJ1-1
v_call: TRBV6-7
clone_size: .
cdr3_aa: ASSRHRGPSTTEAF

j_call: TRBJ2-3
v_call: TRBV12-5
clone_size: .
cdr3_aa: ASGSNFDTQY

j_call: TRBJ2-7
v_call: TRBV5-1
clone_size: .
cdr3_aa: ASSLIGEVYEQY

j_call: TRBJ2-5
v_call: TRBV20-1
clone_size: .
cdr3_aa: SARVQETQY

j_call: TRBJ2-2
v_call: TRBV24-1
clone_size: .
cdr3_aa: ATSDLRTSGRSRPF

j_call: TRBJ2-2
v_call: TRBV30
clone_size: .
cdr3_aa: ACGTSRAGELF

j_call: TRBJ2-5
v_call: TRBV5-1
clone_size: .
cdr3_aa: ASSLGQRETQY

j_call: TRBJ1-1
v_call: TRBV7-6
clone_size: .
cdr3_aa: ASSQAGNTEAF

j_call: TRBJ2-7
v_call: TRBV5-1
clone_size: .
cdr3_aa: ASSLDGLANEQY

j_call: TRBJ1-1
v_call: TRBV11-1
clone_size: .
cdr3_aa: ASSLGAVNTEAF